These 10 T cell receptor beta chains came from one sample sequenced in a study of T cells in Graves' hyperthyroidism and ophthalmopathy. It was RNA transcripts that yielded the amplified TCR beta CDR3 regions. In the first-round RT-PCR of the TCR CDR3, the HTBI primer set was used. One entry per CDR3 protein, called by TCRdb with MiXCR from the multiplex PCR reads. The profile shows approximately 700,000 distinct CDR3 sequences, around 17% of them singletons. Material: blood. These receptors were collected from a man aged 18-30 years with Graves' hyperthyroidism.

Ten or more counts support this clonotype. The CDR3 reads CASSLEGGQLEKLFF. The CDR3 coding sequence is TGTGCCAGCAGCCTTGAAGGAGGACAACTCGAAAAACTGTTTTTT. The chain couples TRBV3-1 to TRBJ1-4, with a weak D call TRBD1 (5 bases). The CDR3 extends over 15 amino acids. Per germline, CDR1 LGHDT and CDR2 YNNKEL (reference sequence). V lost 4 bases to trimming and J lost 8 bases, with 17 bases between them.

J is TRBJ2-1 and V is TRBV6-2 or TRBV6-3; TRBD2 matches at 12 bases. Germline CDR1 reads MNHEY; CDR2 reads SVGEGT. J gave up 1 base and V 3 bases, and 7 bases lay outside the gene matches. This CDR3 region has 18 residues. CDR3 in amino acids: CASSYTSGRTSSYNEQFF. CDR3 nucleotide sequence: TGTGCCAGCAGTTATACTAGCGGGAGGACCTCATCCTACAATGAGCAGTTCTTC.

This clonotype was picked up a small number of times. The genes are TRBV11-3 and TRBJ2-7, with TRBD2 identical over 8 bases. The CDR3 contains 14 residues. Germline V gene data show CDR1 as SGHNT and CDR2 as YENEEA. Trimming at V came to 8 bases and at J to 6 bases, leaving 12 bases not matched to a gene. The CDR3 DNA follows: TGTGCCAGCGGTTGGAGTGCGGGAGGCGGCGAGCAGTACTTC. The encoded protein is CASGWSAGGGEQYF.

This rearrangement joins TRBV20-1 to TRBJ2-3, with 7 bases fitting TRBD2. The CDR3 length is 15 residues. V shed 1 base and J 2 bases; nucleotides not matched to a gene: 6. The germline gives CDR1 DFQATT, CDR2 SNEGSKA (reference sequence). Here the CDR3 reads CSARGASGFTDTQYF. The CDR3 DNA sequence: TGCAGTGCTAGAGGGGCTAGCGGATTCACAGATACGCAGTATTTT.

The gene calls are TRBV5-6 and TRBJ2-1, with a tentative D call TRBD2 (7 bases). Germline CDR1 is SGHDT and CDR2 is YYEEEE. V was clipped by 5 bases and J by 3 bases, with 15 bases between them. CDR3 length: 15 amino acids. The CDR3 DNA sequence: TGTGCCAGCAGTTCAGGGGAGGGGATCTACAATGAGCAGTTCTTC. This encodes CASSSGEGIYNEQFF.

This clonotype showed up just a few times. The V gene is TRBV9, the J gene TRBJ1-2; 7 nucleotides line up with TRBD1. From germline, CDR1 is SGDLS and CDR2 YYNGEE. Germline trimming cut 0 bases from V and 4 bases from J; bases unmatched to any gene: 9. The CDR3 covers 16 residues. Here the CDR3 DNA reads TGTGCCAGCAGCGTAGATGGACAGGTCCCTTTCTATGGCTACACCTTC. It translates to CASSVDGQVPFYGYTF.

This clonotype was observed many times. The chain has TRBV15 and TRBJ1-2; D gene ambiguous. Looked up from germline, CDR1 is LNHNV and CDR2 is YYDKDF (reference sequence). This CDR3 spans 14 amino acids. V lost 3 bases and J 0 bases, leaving 8 bases between the germline ends. The CDR3 sequence is CATSSPSSNYGYTF. DNA for the CDR3: TGTGCCACCAGCAGTCCCAGCTCTAACTATGGCTACACCTTC.

The rearrangement joins TRBV27 to TRBJ1-3, with a tentative D call TRBD1 (6 bases). Germline V gene lookup returns CDR1 MNHEY and CDR2 SMNVEV (reference sequence). This CDR3 has 14 residues. Trimming stripped 5 bases from V and 6 bases from J, with 14 bases between. The CDR3 spells CASSDAGQKNTIYF. The CDR3 region has the DNA TGTGCCAGCAGTGACGCGGGACAAAAAAACACCATATATTTT.

The rearrangement joins TRBV11-2 to TRBJ2-5; D ambiguous. This CDR3 is 15 amino acids long. V was pared by 3 bases and J by 3 bases, with 14 bases between. The V gene's germline CDR1 is SGHAT and CDR2 FQNNGV. The CDR3, as DNA: TGTGCCAGCAGCTTTAGACCCCCAAAGGAAGAGACCCAGTACTTC. It is translated as CASSFRPPKEETQYF.

The chain recombines TRBV7-9 with TRBJ2-2, with D maybe TRBD1 (5 bases). The CDR3 totals 16 residues. Germline V CDR1 and CDR2: SEHNR, FQNEAQ (reference sequence). Trimming took 5 bases from V and 6 from J, leaving 19 bases between them. The CDR3 nucleotides read TGTGCCAGCAGCCCCTTTGGTATGGTGGGGCCCGGGGAGCTGTTTTTT. This gives the protein CASSPFGMVGPGELFF.